These T cell receptor beta chains were read from a single sample in a study of control samples from healthy donors and cancer patients. Profiling relied on immunoSEQ multiplex PCR, and the TCRdb table lists in-frame clones only, not all of them. In the table there are about 100,000 clones, roughly nine tenths of which are singletons. The sample was blood. The receptors stem from a woman aged 50 to 65 in good health. Each CDR3 is given with its conserved first and last residue. D genes are given only for firm matches. A clone size is listed for some rows: how often the clone was seen (once, few, many), or a class if it is expanded.

abundance: .
j_gene: TRBJ2-6
v_gene: TRBV7-3
d_gene: .
CDR3nt: TGTGCCAGCAGCTTATCGTCGACCGGCGGCGGGGCCAACGTCCTGACTTTC
CDR3aa: CASSLSSTGGGANVLTF

abundance: .
j_gene: TRBJ1-1
v_gene: TRBV6-6
d_gene: .
CDR3nt: TGTGCCAGCGAGACGCCGAGAAGCAACACTGAAGCTTTCTTT
CDR3aa: CASETPRSNTEAFF

abundance: .
j_gene: TRBJ2-1
v_gene: TRBV14
d_gene: TRBD1
CDR3nt: TGTGCCAGCAGCCAAGATCTAGGACAGGGAAGCTATGAGCAGTTCTTC
CDR3aa: CASSQDLGQGSYEQFF

abundance: .
j_gene: TRBJ2-1
v_gene: TRBV15
d_gene: .
CDR3nt: TGTGCCACCAGCGGATATGGGGGAAAGGTTAGGAGGGTCTTC
CDR3aa: CATSGYGGKVRRVF

abundance: .
j_gene: TRBJ1-6
v_gene: TRBV5-1
d_gene: TRBD1
CDR3nt: TGCGCCAGCAGCTTGGTACAGGGGGCACGTTCACCCCTCCACTTT
CDR3aa: CASSLVQGARSPLHF

abundance: once
j_gene: TRBJ1-1
v_gene: TRBV19
d_gene: TRBD1
CDR3nt: TGTGCCAGTAGTCCCCAGGACAGGGGCAAGCCTGAAGCTTTCTTT
CDR3aa: CASSPQDRGKPEAFF

abundance: .
j_gene: TRBJ2-7
v_gene: TRBV12-3/TRBV12-4
d_gene: .
CDR3nt: TGTGCCAGCACCCCACCCCTGGGGTACGAGCAGTACTTC
CDR3aa: CASTPPLGYEQYF

abundance: .
j_gene: TRBJ1-3
v_gene: TRBV18
d_gene: TRBD1
CDR3nt: TGTGCCAGCTTCCTACGACAGGGCCCTTTTGGAAACACCATATATTTT
CDR3aa: CASFLRQGPFGNTIYF

abundance: .
j_gene: TRBJ1-1
v_gene: TRBV29-1
d_gene: .
CDR3nt: TGCAGCGTTGAAGGAGTGGAGGGTGTCACTGAAGCTTTCTTT
CDR3aa: CSVEGVEGVTEAFF

abundance: .
j_gene: TRBJ2-5
v_gene: TRBV5-4
d_gene: .
CDR3nt: TGTGCCAGCAGCTTGGAGGGAAGAGAGACCCAGTACTTC
CDR3aa: CASSLEGRETQYF

abundance: .
j_gene: TRBJ1-5
v_gene: TRBV20-1
d_gene: .
CDR3nt: TGCAGTGCTAGTCGGGACAGCAATCAGCCCCAGCATTTT
CDR3aa: CSASRDSNQPQHF

abundance: .
j_gene: TRBJ2-7
v_gene: TRBV4-1
d_gene: .
CDR3nt: TGCGCCAGCAGCCAAGAAGGCTACGAGCAGTACTTC
CDR3aa: CASSQEGYEQYF

abundance: .
j_gene: TRBJ1-3
v_gene: TRBV15
d_gene: .
CDR3nt: TGTGCCACCAGCAGGAGACCTCAGCCCGGGACTGGAAACACCATATATTTT
CDR3aa: CATSRRPQPGTGNTIYF

abundance: .
j_gene: TRBJ1-1
v_gene: TRBV6-5
d_gene: .
CDR3nt: TGTGCCAGCAGTTACGCCACCTTGAACACTGAAGCTTTCTTT
CDR3aa: CASSYATLNTEAFF

abundance: .
j_gene: TRBJ1-6
v_gene: TRBV6-5
d_gene: TRBD1
CDR3nt: TGTGCCAGCGAATCTCCCGGGACAGGGGGTTCACCCCTCCACTTT
CDR3aa: CASESPGTGGSPLHF

abundance: .
j_gene: TRBJ2-1
v_gene: TRBV7-2
d_gene: .
CDR3nt: TGTGCCAGCAGCTTTTACAGGAACAATGAGCAGTTCTTC
CDR3aa: CASSFYRNNEQFF

abundance: .
j_gene: TRBJ2-7
v_gene: TRBV5-4
d_gene: TRBD2
CDR3nt: TGTGCCAGCAGTGATACTAGACTAGCGGGGCCCTACGAGCAGTACTTC
CDR3aa: CASSDTRLAGPYEQYF

abundance: .
j_gene: TRBJ2-3
v_gene: TRBV7-3
d_gene: TRBD2
CDR3nt: TGTGCCAGCAGCTACGAGCGGGAGGGTGCCAACTGCCCCCAAAACACAGATACGCAGTATTTT
CDR3aa: CASSYEREGANCPQNTDTQYF

abundance: once
j_gene: TRBJ1-2
v_gene: TRBV3-1/TRBV3-2
d_gene: .
CDR3nt: TGTGCCAGCAGCCTTAGGGAAGTATATGGCTACACCTTC
CDR3aa: CASSLREVYGYTF

abundance: .
j_gene: TRBJ1-4
v_gene: TRBV7-9
d_gene: .
CDR3nt: TGTGCCAGCAGCAATGGACCGTGGGGTTCCGGAAATGAAAAACTGTTTTTT
CDR3aa: CASSNGPWGSGNEKLFF

abundance: .
j_gene: TRBJ1-1
v_gene: TRBV3-1/TRBV3-2
d_gene: .
CDR3nt: TGTGCCAGCAGCCAAGAAACAGGGACCACTGAAGCTTTCTTT
CDR3aa: CASSQETGTTEAFF

abundance: .
j_gene: TRBJ2-5
v_gene: TRBV27
d_gene: .
CDR3nt: TGTGCCAGCAGTTCCCGGGACTCTCAAGAGACCCAGTACTTC
CDR3aa: CASSSRDSQETQYF

abundance: .
j_gene: TRBJ2-2
v_gene: TRBV14
d_gene: .
CDR3nt: TGTGCCAGCAGCCAATCTGGAAGGACGGGACGCACCGGGGAGCTGTTTTTT
CDR3aa: CASSQSGRTGRTGELFF

abundance: .
j_gene: TRBJ2-3
v_gene: TRBV6-5
d_gene: .
CDR3nt: TGTGCCAGCAGACCCGTAGTCGGGGTCACAGATACGCAGTATTTT
CDR3aa: CASRPVVGVTDTQYF

abundance: .
j_gene: TRBJ2-7
v_gene: TRBV10-1
d_gene: TRBD1
CDR3nt: TGCGCCAGCAGTGAGTCTTGGGGATCGGGACAGGCGTCCTACGAGCAGTACTTC
CDR3aa: CASSESWGSGQASYEQYF

abundance: .
j_gene: TRBJ1-2
v_gene: TRBV12-5
d_gene: TRBD1
CDR3nt: TGTGCTAGTGGTGACCCGGGATCTTGGACAGGGTGGACCTATGGCTACACCTTC
CDR3aa: CASGDPGSWTGWTYGYTF

abundance: .
j_gene: TRBJ2-5
v_gene: TRBV7-2
d_gene: TRBD2
CDR3nt: TGTGCCAGCAGCCCCCCTAGCGGGAGAGAGACCCAGTACTTC
CDR3aa: CASSPPSGRETQYF

abundance: .
j_gene: TRBJ1-2
v_gene: TRBV25-1
d_gene: .
CDR3nt: TGTGCCAGCAGTGACTCAGGGATGAACTATGGCTACACCTTC
CDR3aa: CASSDSGMNYGYTF

abundance: .
j_gene: TRBJ1-2
v_gene: TRBV2
d_gene: .
CDR3nt: TGTGCCAGCAGTGTGGTCCGTGGCCAAACTGGCTACACCTTC
CDR3aa: CASSVVRGQTGYTF

abundance: .
j_gene: TRBJ2-2
v_gene: TRBV5-5
d_gene: .
CDR3nt: TGTGCCAGCAACATCCGGAGGGGGTTGAACACCGGGGAGCTGTTTTTT
CDR3aa: CASNIRRGLNTGELFF

abundance: .
j_gene: TRBJ2-3
v_gene: TRBV19
d_gene: TRBD2
CDR3nt: TGTGCCAGTAGAGGTCGCGGGAGGGCCACAGATACGCAGTATTTT
CDR3aa: CASRGRGRATDTQYF

abundance: .
j_gene: TRBJ1-4
v_gene: TRBV4-1
d_gene: .
CDR3nt: TGCGCCAGCAGCCAAGATTCGGGGCCCGAAAAACTGTTTTTT
CDR3aa: CASSQDSGPEKLFF

abundance: once
j_gene: TRBJ2-7
v_gene: TRBV3-1/TRBV3-2
d_gene: .
CDR3nt: TGTGCCAGCAGCCTGCGGGGAACTACCTCCTACGAGCAGTACTTC
CDR3aa: CASSLRGTTSYEQYF

abundance: .
j_gene: TRBJ1-5
v_gene: TRBV18
d_gene: .
CDR3nt: TGTGCCAGCTCAGAGAGTTTATCTATCCCCCAGCATTTT
CDR3aa: CASSESLSIPQHF

abundance: once
j_gene: TRBJ1-1
v_gene: TRBV6-5
d_gene: .
CDR3nt: TGTGCCAGCAGGTCGACTACCCTTGAAGCTTTCTTT
CDR3aa: CASRSTTLEAFF

abundance: .
j_gene: TRBJ2-7
v_gene: TRBV6-6
d_gene: .
CDR3nt: TGTGCCAGCAGTTATCAGGAGGCCTACGAGCAGTACTTC
CDR3aa: CASSYQEAYEQYF

abundance: .
j_gene: TRBJ1-6
v_gene: TRBV7-9
d_gene: .
CDR3nt: TGTGCCAGCAGCTTATTTAACAGAAACTCCTATAATTCACCCCTCCACTTT
CDR3aa: CASSLFNRNSYNSPLHF

abundance: .
j_gene: TRBJ1-1
v_gene: TRBV27
d_gene: .
CDR3nt: TGTGCCAGCAGTTCTAGCCGGGCGGCGAACACTGAAGCTTTCTTT
CDR3aa: CASSSSRAANTEAFF